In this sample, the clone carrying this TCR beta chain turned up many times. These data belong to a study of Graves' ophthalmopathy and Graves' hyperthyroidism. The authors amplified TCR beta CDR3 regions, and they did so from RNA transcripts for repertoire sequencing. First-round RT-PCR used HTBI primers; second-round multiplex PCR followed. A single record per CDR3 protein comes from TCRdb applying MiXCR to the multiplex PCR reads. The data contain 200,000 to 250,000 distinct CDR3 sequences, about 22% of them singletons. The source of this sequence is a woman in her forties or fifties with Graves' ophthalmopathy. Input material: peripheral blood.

The CDR3 loop is CSARGQNNEAFF. As DNA, the CDR3 is TGCAGTGCTAGGGGTCAGAATAATGAAGCTTTCTTT. This chain uses TRBV20-1 with TRBJ1-1; unclear D gene. CDR3 length: 12 amino acids. The V and J ends lost 3 bases and 7 bases respectively, with 12 bases between them. Per germline, CDR1 DFQATT and CDR2 SNEGSKA (reference sequence).